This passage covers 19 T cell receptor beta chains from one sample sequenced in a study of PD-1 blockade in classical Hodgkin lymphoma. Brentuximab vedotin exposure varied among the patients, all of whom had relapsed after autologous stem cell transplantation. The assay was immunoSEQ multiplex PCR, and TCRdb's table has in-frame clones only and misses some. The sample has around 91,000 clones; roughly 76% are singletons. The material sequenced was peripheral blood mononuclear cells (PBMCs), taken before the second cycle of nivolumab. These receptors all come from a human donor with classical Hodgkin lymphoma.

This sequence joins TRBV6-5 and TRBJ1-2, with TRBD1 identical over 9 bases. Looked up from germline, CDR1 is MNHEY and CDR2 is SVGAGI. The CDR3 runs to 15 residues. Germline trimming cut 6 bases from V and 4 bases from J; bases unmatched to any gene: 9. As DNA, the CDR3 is TGTGCCAGCAGATCCACAGGGGGCGCGGGCTATGGCTACACCTTC. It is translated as CASRSTGGAGYGYTF.

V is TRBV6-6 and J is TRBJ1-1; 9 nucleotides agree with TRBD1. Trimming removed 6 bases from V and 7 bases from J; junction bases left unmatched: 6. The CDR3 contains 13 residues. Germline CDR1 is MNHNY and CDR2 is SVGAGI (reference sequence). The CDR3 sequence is CASSLTDRGEAFF. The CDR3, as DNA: TGTGCCAGCAGCCTAACGGACAGGGGTGAAGCTTTCTTT.

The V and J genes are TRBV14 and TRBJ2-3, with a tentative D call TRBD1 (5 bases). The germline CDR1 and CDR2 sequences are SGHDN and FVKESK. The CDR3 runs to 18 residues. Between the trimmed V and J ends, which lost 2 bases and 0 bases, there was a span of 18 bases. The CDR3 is CASSQTRFSGFSTDTQYF. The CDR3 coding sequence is TGTGCCAGCAGCCAAACAAGATTTTCAGGGTTCAGCACAGATACGCAGTATTTT.

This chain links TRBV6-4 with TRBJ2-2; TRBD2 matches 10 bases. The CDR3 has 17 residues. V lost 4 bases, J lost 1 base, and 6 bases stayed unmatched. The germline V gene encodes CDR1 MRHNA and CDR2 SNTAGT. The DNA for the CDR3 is TGTGCCAGCAGTGTCACTAGCGGGAATAGGAACACCGGGGAGCTGTTTTTT. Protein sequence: CASSVTSGNRNTGELFF.

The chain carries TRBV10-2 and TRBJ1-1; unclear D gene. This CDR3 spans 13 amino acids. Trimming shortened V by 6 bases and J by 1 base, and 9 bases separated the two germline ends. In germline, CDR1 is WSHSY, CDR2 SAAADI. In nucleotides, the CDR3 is TGCGCCAGCAGCACTAAGCGGAACACTGAAGCTTTCTTT. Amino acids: CASSTKRNTEAFF.

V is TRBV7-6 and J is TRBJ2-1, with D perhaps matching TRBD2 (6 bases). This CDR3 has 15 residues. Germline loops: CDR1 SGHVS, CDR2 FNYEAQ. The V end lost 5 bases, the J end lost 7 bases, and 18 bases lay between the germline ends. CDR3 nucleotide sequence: TGTGCCAGCAGCCCCGTCGGGAGTGGGAGTAATGAGCAGTTCTTC. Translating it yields CASSPVGSGSNEQFF.

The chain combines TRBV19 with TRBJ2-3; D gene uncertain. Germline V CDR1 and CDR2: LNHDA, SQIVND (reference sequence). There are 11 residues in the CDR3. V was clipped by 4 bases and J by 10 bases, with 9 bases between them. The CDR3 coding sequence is TGTGCCAGTAGTACCGGTCGGGCGCAGTATTTT. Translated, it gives CASSTGRAQYF.

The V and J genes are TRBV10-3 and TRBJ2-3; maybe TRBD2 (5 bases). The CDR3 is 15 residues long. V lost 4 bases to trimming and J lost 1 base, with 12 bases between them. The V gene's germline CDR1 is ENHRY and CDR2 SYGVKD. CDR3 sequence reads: CAISAAEGGTDTQYF. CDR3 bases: TGTGCCATCAGTGCAGCCGAGGGTGGCACAGATACGCAGTATTTT.

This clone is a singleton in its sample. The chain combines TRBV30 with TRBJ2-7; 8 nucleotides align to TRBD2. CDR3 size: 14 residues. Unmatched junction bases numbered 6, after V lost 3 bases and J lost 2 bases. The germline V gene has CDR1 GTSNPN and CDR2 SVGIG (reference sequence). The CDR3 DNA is TGTGCCTGGAGGATATCGGGAGGGACCTACGAGCAGTACTTC. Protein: CAWRISGGTYEQYF.

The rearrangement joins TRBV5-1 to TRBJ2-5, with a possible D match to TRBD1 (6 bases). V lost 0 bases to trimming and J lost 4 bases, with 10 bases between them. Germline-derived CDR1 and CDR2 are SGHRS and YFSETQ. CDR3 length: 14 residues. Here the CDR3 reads CASSLGQGIETQYF. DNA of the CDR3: TGCGCCAGCAGCTTGGGGCAGGGGATAGAGACCCAGTACTTC. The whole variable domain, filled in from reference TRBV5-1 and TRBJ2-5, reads KAGVTQTPRYLIKTRGQQVTLSCSPISGHRSVSWYQQTPGQGLQFLFEYFSETQRNKGNFPGRFSGRQFSNSRSEMNVSTLELGDSALYLCASSLGQGIETQYFGPGTRLLVL.

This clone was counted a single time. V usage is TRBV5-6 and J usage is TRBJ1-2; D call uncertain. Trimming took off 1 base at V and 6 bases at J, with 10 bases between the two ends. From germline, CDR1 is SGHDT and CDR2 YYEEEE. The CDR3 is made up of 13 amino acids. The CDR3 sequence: CASSLRRLDGYTF. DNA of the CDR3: TGTGCCAGCAGCTTGCGTCGCTTGGATGGCTACACCTTC.

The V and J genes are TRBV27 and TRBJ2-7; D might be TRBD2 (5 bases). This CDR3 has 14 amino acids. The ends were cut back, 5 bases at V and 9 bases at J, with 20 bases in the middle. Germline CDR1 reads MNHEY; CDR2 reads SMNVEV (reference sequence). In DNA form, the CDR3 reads TGTGCCAGCAGTAGCCCCCGCCTTAACGAGGGGCAGTACTTC. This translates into CASSSPRLNEGQYF.

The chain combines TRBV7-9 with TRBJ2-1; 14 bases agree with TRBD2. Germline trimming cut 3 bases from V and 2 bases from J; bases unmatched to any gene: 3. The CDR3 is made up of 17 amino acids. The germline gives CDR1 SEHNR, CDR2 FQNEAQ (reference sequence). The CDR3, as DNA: TGTGCCAGCAGCTTCGGGACTAGCGGGAGTACCTACAATGAGCAGTTCTTC. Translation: CASSFGTSGSTYNEQFF. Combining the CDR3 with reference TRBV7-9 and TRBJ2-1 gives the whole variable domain DTGVSQNPRHKITKRGQNVTFRCDPISEHNRLYWYRQTLGQGPEFLTYFQNEAQLEKSRLLSDRFSAERPKGSFSTLEIQRTEQGDSAMYLCASSFGTSGSTYNEQFFGPGTRLTVL.

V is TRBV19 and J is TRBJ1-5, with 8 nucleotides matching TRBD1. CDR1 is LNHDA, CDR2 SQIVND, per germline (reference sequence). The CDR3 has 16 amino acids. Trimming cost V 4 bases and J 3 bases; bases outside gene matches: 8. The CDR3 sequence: CASSSPGQGLNQPQHF. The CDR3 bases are TGTGCCAGTAGTAGCCCCGGACAGGGTCTCAATCAGCCCCAGCATTTT.

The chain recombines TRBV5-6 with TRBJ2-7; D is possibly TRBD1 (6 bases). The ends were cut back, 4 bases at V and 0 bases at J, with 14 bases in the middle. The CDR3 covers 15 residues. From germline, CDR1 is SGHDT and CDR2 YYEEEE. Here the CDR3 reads CASSPGQTLSYEQYF. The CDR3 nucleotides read TGTGCCAGCAGCCCCGGACAGACCCTCTCCTACGAGCAGTACTTC.

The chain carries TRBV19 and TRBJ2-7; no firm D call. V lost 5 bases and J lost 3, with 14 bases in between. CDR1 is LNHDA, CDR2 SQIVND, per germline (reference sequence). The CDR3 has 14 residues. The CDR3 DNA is TGTGCCAGTAGTCGGAAGGTATCGGACTACGAGCAGTACTTC. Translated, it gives CASSRKVSDYEQYF.

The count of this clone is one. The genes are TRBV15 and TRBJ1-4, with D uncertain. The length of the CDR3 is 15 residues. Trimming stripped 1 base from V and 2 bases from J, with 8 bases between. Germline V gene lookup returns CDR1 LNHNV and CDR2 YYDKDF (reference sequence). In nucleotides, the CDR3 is TGTGCCACCAGCAGAGGGCTCCCCACTAATGAAAAACTGTTTTTT. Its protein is CATSRGLPTNEKLFF.

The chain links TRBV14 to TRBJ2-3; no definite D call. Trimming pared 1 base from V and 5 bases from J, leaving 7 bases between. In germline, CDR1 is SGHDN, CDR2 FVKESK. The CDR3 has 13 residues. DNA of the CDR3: TGTGCCAGCAGCCAAGGAAGGATAGATACGCAGTATTTT. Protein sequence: CASSQGRIDTQYF.

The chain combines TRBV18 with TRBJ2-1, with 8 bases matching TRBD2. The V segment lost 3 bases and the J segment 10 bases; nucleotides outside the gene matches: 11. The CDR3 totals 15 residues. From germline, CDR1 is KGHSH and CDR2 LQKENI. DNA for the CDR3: TGTGCCAGCTCACCCCTTGGGACTAGTGTAGGCGAGCAGTTCTTC. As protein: CASSPLGTSVGEQFF. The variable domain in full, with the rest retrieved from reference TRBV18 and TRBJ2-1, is NAGVMQNPRHLVRRRGQEARLRCSPMKGHSHVYWYRQLPEEGLKFMVYLQKENIIDESGMPKERFSAEFPKEGPSILRIQQVVRGDSAAYFCASSPLGTSVGEQFFGPGTRLTVL.